This passage covers 17 T cell receptor beta chains from one sample sequenced in a study of T-cell reconstitution after alpha-beta-depleted transplantation in children. Unique molecular identifiers were incorporated into the prepared TCRbeta library. From the PCR reads, TCRdb called clonotypes with MiXCR, one entry per CDR3 protein. The sample holds over 550,000 distinct CDR3 sequences, about 11% seen once. The input for sequencing was PBMCs from the stem cell graft donor, taken from the stem cell graft. Every receptor here comes from a human donor who donated a stem cell graft to a child with acute myeloid leukemia.

This clonotype was found once. The V gene is TRBV19, the J gene TRBJ1-1; the D is unclear. The germline V and J ends were trimmed by 3 bases and 0 bases, with 14 bases remaining between them. There are 16 residues in the CDR3. CDR1 LNHDA and CDR2 SQIVND come from the germline V gene (reference sequence). The CDR3 coding sequence is TGTGCCAGTAGTATTAGACGTCAGCCCATGAACACTGAAGCTTTCTTT. Translating gives CASSIRRQPMNTEAFF.

Only a few counts were recorded for this clonotype. The V gene is TRBV18, the J gene TRBJ2-7, with 12 nucleotides matching TRBD2. Germline V gene lookup returns CDR1 KGHSH and CDR2 LQKENI. This CDR3 has 17 amino acids. Trimming cost V 3 bases and J 6 bases; bases outside gene matches: 12. CDR3 DNA sequence: TGTGCCAGCTCACCCCCAGGACTAGCGGGAAACCATTTCGAGCAGTACTTC. It encodes CASSPPGLAGNHFEQYF.

This clonotype was observed many times. For the CDR3, the DNA is TGTGCCAGCAGCCCCCCGGGACTAGCGGGAGGGCTGTGGGAGCAGTACTTC. Encoded protein: CASSPPGLAGGLWEQYF. The V gene is TRBV7-2, the J gene TRBJ2-7; 16 bases map to TRBD2. The CDR3 contains 17 residues. J gave up 7 bases and V 5 bases, and 11 bases lay outside the gene matches. Germline lookup yields CDR1 SGHTA and CDR2 FQGNSA.

The chain is built from TRBV27 and TRBJ2-7; the D gene is possibly TRBD2 (5 bases). The V gene lost 6 bases and the J gene lost 4 bases, with 16 bases spanning the gap. This CDR3 is 14 amino acids long. CDR1 is MNHEY and CDR2 is SMNVEV in the germline V gene (reference sequence). CDR3: CASRPGSSIYEQYF. DNA for the CDR3: TGTGCCAGCAGACCGGGATCCTCGATTTACGAGCAGTACTTC.

This clonotype has just a few counts. The chain couples TRBV14 to TRBJ2-2; D may be TRBD1 (6 bases). The CDR3 runs 13 residues. Germline loops: CDR1 SGHDN, CDR2 FVKESK. Between the trimmed V and J ends, which lost 2 bases and 7 bases, there was a span of 8 bases. The CDR3 nucleotides are TGTGCCAGCAGCCAATACAGGGTCGGGGAGCTGTTTTTT. This codes for CASSQYRVGELFF.

This rearrangement joins TRBV20-1 to TRBJ2-3; D is possibly TRBD1 (6 bases). V was trimmed by 5 bases and J by 6 bases, leaving 15 bases between them. Per germline, CDR1 DFQATT and CDR2 SNEGSKA (reference sequence). The CDR3 extends over 13 amino acids. The CDR3 nucleotides are TGCAGTGCTTCCGGGACACCGTGGGATACGCAGTATTTT. This codes for CSASGTPWDTQYF.

This clonotype was found a few times. The chain combines TRBV20-1 with TRBJ2-7; TRBD2 matches 10 bases. Germline-derived CDR1 and CDR2 are DFQATT and SNEGSKA (reference sequence). The CDR3 is 15 amino acids. After removal of 6 bases from V and 2 bases from J, the junction contained 10 bases not matched to a gene. CDR3 nucleotide sequence: TGCAGTGCCGACCGACCGGGACTAGCGACCTACGAGCAGTACTTC. Protein: CSADRPGLATYEQYF.

This clonotype was counted ten times or more. The J gene is TRBJ2-6, the V gene TRBV2; 10 nucleotides match TRBD1. J gave up 1 base and V 7 bases, and 7 bases lay outside the gene matches. The CDR3 extends over 17 amino acids. The germline V gene has CDR1 SNHLY and CDR2 FYNNEI. The DNA for the CDR3 is TGTGCCAGCAACCCCGGGACAGGGGAATCTGGGGCCAACGTCCTGACTTTC. Its protein product is CASNPGTGESGANVLTF.

This clonotype occurred a few times. The J gene is TRBJ2-7, the V gene TRBV7-8, with D perhaps matching TRBD1 (5 bases). This CDR3 comprises 14 residues. Germline V lookup: CDR1 SGHVS, CDR2 FQNEAQ. The V and J ends lost 0 bases and 4 bases respectively, with 10 bases between them. CDR3 residues: CASSLAVTVYEQYF. CDR3 in DNA: TGTGCCAGCAGCTTAGCTGTGACAGTATACGAGCAGTACTTC.

V gene TRBV9 combines with J gene TRBJ2-6; no clear D. Germline V gives CDR1 SGDLS, CDR2 YYNGEE. V gave up 4 bases and J gave up 0 bases, with 8 bases separating them. The CDR3 has 15 amino acids. The CDR3 sequence is CASSLKYSGANVLTF. The CDR3 bases are TGTGCCAGCAGCCTAAAATACTCTGGGGCCAACGTCCTGACTTTC.

This clonotype was detected ten times or more. The chain uses TRBV28 and TRBJ2-3; possible D gene TRBD2, 6 bases. Germline V gives CDR1 MDHEN, CDR2 SYDVKM. The CDR3 covers 14 residues. V was pared by 7 bases and J by 2 bases, with 13 bases between. Written as DNA, the CDR3 is TGTGCCAGCAAAGCGGGCGGGGACACAGATACGCAGTATTTT. Translation: CASKAGGDTDTQYF. The complete variable domain, with remaining parts taken from reference TRBV28 and TRBJ2-3, reads DVKVTQSSRYLVKRTGEKVFLECVQDMDHENMFWYRQDPGLGLRLIYFSYDVKMKEKGDIPEGYSVSREKKERFSLILESASTNQTSMYLCASKAGGDTDTQYFGPGTRLTVL.

The chain has TRBV10-3 and TRBJ2-1; 7 bases are a match to TRBD2. Germline CDR1 ENHRY, CDR2 SYGVKD. J lost 5 bases, V lost 6 bases, and 16 bases had no gene match. The CDR3 has 17 residues. CDR3 residues: CAISAGRRGLADNEQFF. CDR3 bases: TGTGCCATCAGCGCGGGTAGGAGGGGTCTAGCGGACAATGAGCAGTTCTTC.

There are a few counts of this clonotype. This chain links TRBV12-3 or TRBV12-4 with TRBJ2-7, with 9 nucleotides matching TRBD2. There are 13 residues in the CDR3. Unmatched junction bases numbered 5, after V lost 6 bases and J lost 5 bases. This CDR3 reads CASRTSGGNEQYF. The DNA for the CDR3 is TGTGCCAGCAGGACTAGCGGCGGGAACGAGCAGTACTTC.

The J gene is TRBJ1-2, the V gene TRBV30, with 7 bases matching TRBD1. Germline-derived CDR1 and CDR2 are GTSNPN and SVGIG (reference sequence). The CDR3 sequence is 14 residues long. The J segment lost 4 bases and the V segment lost 5 bases, leaving 10 bases of the junction unmatched. CDR3 residues: CAWAPLGQVYGYTF. The DNA for the CDR3 is TGTGCCTGGGCCCCCCTCGGACAGGTCTATGGCTACACCTTC.

V is TRBV30 and J is TRBJ2-1, with TRBD2 identical over 10 bases. There are 16 residues in the CDR3. In germline, CDR1 is GTSNPN, CDR2 SVGIG (reference sequence). V was clipped by 3 bases and J by 6 bases; unmatched bases: 11. CDR3 DNA: TGTGCCTGGAGACTAGCGGGACGGATCAGCGGCAATGAGCAGTTCTTC. Protein product: CAWRLAGRISGNEQFF. Filled out from reference TRBV30 and TRBJ2-1, the complete variable domain reads SQTIHQWPATLVQPVGSPLSLECTVEGTSNPNLYWYRQAAGRGLQLLFYSVGIGQISSEVPQNLSASRPQDRQFILSSKKLLLSDSGFYLCAWRLAGRISGNEQFFGPGTRLTVL.

This clonotype was observed a few times. The J gene is TRBJ2-1, the V gene TRBV20-1; no clear D. Germline-derived CDR1 and CDR2 are DFQATT and SNEGSKA (reference sequence). Trimming removed 2 bases from V and 0 bases from J, with 8 bases in between. This CDR3 contains 14 residues. The CDR3 is CSARYGFSYNEQFF. CDR3 coding DNA: TGCAGTGCTAGATATGGATTCTCCTACAATGAGCAGTTCTTC.

The chain joins TRBV10-3 to TRBJ2-2, with 7 bases lining up with TRBD2. Unmatched junction bases numbered 8, after V lost 7 bases and J lost 0 bases. CDR3 length: 16 residues. Germline lookup yields CDR1 ENHRY and CDR2 SYGVKD. CDR3 nucleotides: TGTGCCATCACCCCTAGCGGAGTATCGAACACCGGGGAGCTGTTTTTT. It translates to CAITPSGVSNTGELFF.